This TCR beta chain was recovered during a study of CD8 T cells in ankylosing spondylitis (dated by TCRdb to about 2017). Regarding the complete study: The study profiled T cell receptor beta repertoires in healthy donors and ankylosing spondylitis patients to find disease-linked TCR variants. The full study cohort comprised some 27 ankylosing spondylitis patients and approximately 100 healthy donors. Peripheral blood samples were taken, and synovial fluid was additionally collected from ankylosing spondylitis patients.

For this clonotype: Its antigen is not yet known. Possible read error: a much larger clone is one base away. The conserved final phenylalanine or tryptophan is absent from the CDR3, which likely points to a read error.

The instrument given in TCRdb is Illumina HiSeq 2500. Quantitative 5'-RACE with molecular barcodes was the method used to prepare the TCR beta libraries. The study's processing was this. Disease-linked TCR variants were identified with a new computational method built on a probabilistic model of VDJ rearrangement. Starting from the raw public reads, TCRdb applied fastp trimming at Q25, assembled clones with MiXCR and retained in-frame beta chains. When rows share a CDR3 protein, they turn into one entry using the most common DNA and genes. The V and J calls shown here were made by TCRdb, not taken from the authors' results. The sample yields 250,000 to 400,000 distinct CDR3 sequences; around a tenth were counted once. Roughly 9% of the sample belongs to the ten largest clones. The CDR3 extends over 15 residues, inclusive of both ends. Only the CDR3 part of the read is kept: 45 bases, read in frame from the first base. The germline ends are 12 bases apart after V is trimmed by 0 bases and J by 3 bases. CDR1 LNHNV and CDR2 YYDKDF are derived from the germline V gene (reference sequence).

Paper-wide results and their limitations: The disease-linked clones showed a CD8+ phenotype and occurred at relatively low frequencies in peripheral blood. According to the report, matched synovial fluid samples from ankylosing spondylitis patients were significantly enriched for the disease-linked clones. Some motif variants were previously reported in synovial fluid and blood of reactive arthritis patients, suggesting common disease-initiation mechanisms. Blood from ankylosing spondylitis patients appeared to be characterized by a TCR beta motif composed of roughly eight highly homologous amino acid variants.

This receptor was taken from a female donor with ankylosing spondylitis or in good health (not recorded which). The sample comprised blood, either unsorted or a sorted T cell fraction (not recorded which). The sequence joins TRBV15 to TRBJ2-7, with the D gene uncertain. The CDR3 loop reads CATSRDVVRNYEQYL. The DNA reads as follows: TGTGCCACCAGCAGAGATGTTGTACGGAACTACGAGCAGTACCTC.